The T cell receptor beta chain under discussion was sequenced for a study of identical twins. This clonotype appeared a few times. No antigen is known for it. General study findings and limits: Out-of-frame TCR alpha sharing observed in monozygotic twins exceeded model estimates. Researchers caution that invariant MAIT and iNKT cells could partly confound zero-insertion analyses.

cDNA carried unique molecular identifiers, and a universal primer site was added by template switching. TCRdb reprocessed the 5' RACE reads with MiXCR, giving one entry per CDR3 protein. Among 400,000 to 500,000 distinct CDR3 sequences, roughly an eighth were seen once, and the ten largest hold approximately 0.98%. Germline values: CDR1 SGHTA, CDR2 FQGNSA. With 1 base removed from V and 6 bases from J, the gap between germline ends came to 13 bases. The CDR3 sequence is 14 residues long. This same sample was also part of a study on yellow fever vaccine responses in identical twins. Per that study: Twins reportedly had a vaccine T cell response that seemed partly convergent, partly personalized.

This chain connects TRBV7-2 to TRBJ2-7, with D possibly being TRBD1 (5 bases). The sample comprised CD4+ T cells sorted from blood. The receptor comes from a young woman in good health. CDR3 loop: CASSLVVGPGEQYF. DNA for the CDR3: TGTGCCAGCAGCTTAGTGGTGGGGCCCGGCGAGCAGTACTTC.